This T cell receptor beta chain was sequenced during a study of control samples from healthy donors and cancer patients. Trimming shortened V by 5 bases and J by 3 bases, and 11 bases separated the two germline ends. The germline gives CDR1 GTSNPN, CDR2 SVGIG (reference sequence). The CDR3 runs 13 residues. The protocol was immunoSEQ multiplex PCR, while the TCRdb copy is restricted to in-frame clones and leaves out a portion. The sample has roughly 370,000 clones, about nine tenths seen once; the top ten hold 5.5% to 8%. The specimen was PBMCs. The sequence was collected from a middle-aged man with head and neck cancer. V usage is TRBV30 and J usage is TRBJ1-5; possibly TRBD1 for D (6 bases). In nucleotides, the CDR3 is TGTGCCTGGCAACAGGGAGACAATCAGCCCCAGCATTTT. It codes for CAWQQGDNQPQHF.